Listed below are T cell receptor beta chains from one sample, sequenced in a study of T cell responses to AZD1222 COVID-19 vaccine. Using immunoSEQ multiplex PCR, the repertoire was profiled, and TCRdb retains in-frame clones only, with some absent. This sample has 130,000 or so clones; approximately 88% occur once, and the top ten carry approximately 3%. Specimen: peripheral blood, collected on day 0 of AZD1222 vaccination. These receptors were obtained from an adult in good health. CDR3s leave out the opening cysteine and the closing phenylalanine or tryptophan. The order of the fields is J gene, V gene, CDR3 protein.

TRBJ2-1,TRBV29-1,SVGRDSREF
TRBJ2-2,TRBV11-3,ASSSEATNTGELF
TRBJ1-1,TRBV4-3,ASSQERGGRETEAF
TRBJ2-1,TRBV29-1,SAEGASSYNEQF
TRBJ1-2,TRBV20-1,SASRGNNYGYT
TRBJ1-2,TRBV19,ASSEIRVNYGYT
TRBJ2-5,TRBV11-1,ASSLRRRGAQETQY
TRBJ2-7,TRBV6-5,ASSRTSGRWY
TRBJ2-2,TRBV14,ASSQELAGELF
TRBJ2-1,TRBV7-2,ASSFTSSTNEQF
TRBJ2-1,TRBV4-2,ASSQETSGSYNEQF
TRBJ2-7,TRBV13,ASSHPGGYEQY
TRBJ2-2,TRBV12-3/TRBV12-4,ASSSRGTGELF
TRBJ2-7,TRBV2,ASSDMGTSGSGIEQY
TRBJ1-5,TRBV5-5,ASSTEQGIQPQH
TRBJ1-5,TRBV7-2,ASSLQGGNQPQH
TRBJ2-5,TRBV2,ASSRWETQY
TRBJ2-7,TRBV9,ASSVAGGTYEQY
TRBJ1-5,TRBV18,ASSPRTGEQPQH
TRBJ1-3,TRBV4-3,ASSQDVWGGSGNTIY
TRBJ2-7,TRBV6-5,ASSGQDTYEQY
TRBJ2-1,TRBV13,ASSLSVTSGGHLYNEQF
TRBJ2-7,TRBV2,ASSPRTSVAYEQY
TRBJ2-5,TRBV6-2/TRBV6-3,ASSSLAGTTQETQY
TRBJ1-4,TRBV19,ASRREDNEKLF
TRBJ1-2,TRBV19,ASARNSVYGYT
TRBJ2-3,TRBV5-1,ASKELAVTSPSTDTQY
TRBJ1-1,TRBV5-4,ASSLNPTGNTEAF
TRBJ1-1,TRBV19,ASKFFTGDSTEAF
TRBJ1-6,TRBV28,ASSPNGSPLH
TRBJ2-7,TRBV6-5,ASKLGGQGTGEQY
TRBJ2-1,TRBV19,ASSPLAGGHNEQF
TRBJ1-2,TRBV29-1,SVLTGKGYT
TRBJ2-1,TRBV6-5,ASRGTSGGYNEQF
TRBJ2-7,TRBV5-4,ASSHMGQGNEQY
TRBJ2-7,TRBV11-2,ASSLGQGGEQY
TRBJ2-7,TRBV5-4,ASSPGGWQGSYEQY